Listed here are 27 T cell receptor beta chains from one sample, sequenced in a study of blood T cell repertoires in COVID-19. The repertoire was sequenced with immunoSEQ multiplex PCR; TCRdb's copy has only in-frame clones and lacks some. The data show about 120,000 clones, around nine tenths seen once. The sequencing sample was made of peripheral blood. The receptors were sampled from a human donor with active COVID-19. The donor label of this sample is uncertain.

The chain links TRBV19 to TRBJ2-3; tentatively, D is TRBD1 (6 bases). Trimming shortened V by 3 bases and J by 6 bases, and 13 bases separated the two germline ends. There are 14 residues in the CDR3. CDR1 LNHDA and CDR2 SQIVND come from the germline V gene (reference sequence). The CDR3 DNA is TGTGCCAGTAGTATCGGTCAGGGGAAGGATACGCAGTATTTT. Translation gives CASSIGQGKDTQYF.

V usage is TRBV6-5 and J usage is TRBJ1-2; 9 bases are shared with TRBD1. The CDR3 is 14 residues long. The germline V gene encodes CDR1 MNHEY and CDR2 SVGAGI. V lost 6 bases and J lost 5; bases outside the gene matches: 7. CDR3 sequence: CASSRQGVGYGYTF. CDR3 bases: TGTGCCAGCAGCCGACAGGGGGTTGGGTATGGCTACACCTTC.

The chain couples TRBV27 to TRBJ1-4, with D perhaps TRBD1 (6 bases). From germline, CDR1 is MNHEY and CDR2 SMNVEV (reference sequence). The CDR3 sequence is 14 residues long. The ends were cut back, 2 bases at V and 2 bases at J, with 6 bases in the middle. CDR3 sequence: CASSLQGTNEKLFF. In DNA form, the CDR3 reads TGTGCCAGCAGTTTACAGGGGACTAATGAAAAACTGTTTTTT.

The J gene is TRBJ1-3, the V gene TRBV27; D ambiguous. The V and J ends lost 3 bases and 0 bases respectively, with 3 bases between them. This CDR3 has 13 residues. Per germline, CDR1 MNHEY and CDR2 SMNVEV (reference sequence). CDR3 DNA sequence: TGTGCCAGCAGTTTTAGCTCTGGAAACACCATATATTTT. Encoded protein: CASSFSSGNTIYF.

The V gene is TRBV4-1, the J gene TRBJ2-7; TRBD1 matches at 7 bases. V was pared by 2 bases and J by 4 bases, with 11 bases of the junction left unmatched. Germline V gene lookup returns CDR1 MGHRA and CDR2 YSYEKL. The CDR3 totals 16 residues. The CDR3, as DNA: TGCGCCAGCAGCCAAACACTCCGACAGGGTGGGTACGAGCAGTACTTC. Its protein is CASSQTLRQGGYEQYF.

The chain carries TRBV27 and TRBJ2-1; 9 nucleotides agree with TRBD2. The CDR3 runs 13 residues. J gave up 6 bases and V 8 bases, and 5 bases lay outside the gene matches. Germline V gives CDR1 MNHEY, CDR2 SMNVEV (reference sequence). The DNA of the CDR3 is TGTGCCAGCCGACTAGCGGCAGGCAATGAGCAGTTCTTC. It is translated as CASRLAAGNEQFF.

The chain is built from TRBV7-2 and TRBJ2-3, with TRBD1 matching over 11 bases. The germline CDR1 and CDR2 sequences are SGHTA and FQGNSA. Trimming took 5 bases from V and 3 from J; bases not matched to a gene: 4. This CDR3 is 15 amino acids long. The CDR3 loop is CASSPWDRGTDTQYF. CDR3 DNA: TGTGCCAGCAGCCCCTGGGACAGGGGGACAGATACGCAGTATTTT.

This clone was seen only a few times. Other DNA variants within this sample encode the same CDR3. V is TRBV12-3 or TRBV12-4 and J is TRBJ2-7; possibly TRBD2 for D (5 bases). Trimming took 4 bases from V and 4 from J, leaving 5 bases between them. The CDR3 totals 11 residues. The CDR3 bases are TGTGCCAGCAGTTCGGGATACGAGCAGTACTTC. It is translated as CASSSGYEQYF.

The chain combines TRBV11-3 with TRBJ2-5, with 9 bases that match TRBD1. Germline V gene data show CDR1 as SGHNT and CDR2 as YENEEA. V lost 5 bases and J lost 5; bases outside the gene matches: 9. The CDR3 consists of 15 residues. DNA for the CDR3: TGTGCCAGCAGCCCGAGGGACAGGGAAGGGGAGACCCAGTACTTC. Protein: CASSPRDREGETQYF.

The chain uses TRBV6-5 and TRBJ2-5; the D is unclear. This CDR3 comprises 15 residues. Germline values: CDR1 MNHEY, CDR2 SVGAGI. The V end lost 2 bases, the J end lost 2 bases, and 12 bases lay between the germline ends. In DNA form, the CDR3 reads TGTGCCAGCAGTTACCGACCTTGGGCTCAAGAGACCCAGTACTTC. As protein: CASSYRPWAQETQYF.

The chain uses TRBV4-1 and TRBJ1-1; D gene uncertain. Trimming stripped 0 bases from V and 7 bases from J, with 6 bases between. The length of the CDR3 is 12 residues. Germline CDR1 is MGHRA and CDR2 is YSYEKL. CDR3 nucleotide sequence: TGCGCCAGCAGCCAAGAGGCCAGTGAAGCTTTCTTT. Translating gives CASSQEASEAFF.

This chain joins TRBV29-1 and TRBJ1-4; 9 positions match TRBD1. Germline trimming cut 7 bases from V and 3 bases from J; bases unmatched to any gene: 3. The CDR3 totals 13 residues. The germline V gene encodes CDR1 SQVTM and CDR2 ANQGSEA. The CDR3 region is CSARTGANEKLFF. The CDR3 DNA reads as TGCAGCGCCCGGACAGGGGCTAATGAAAAACTGTTTTTT.

The gene calls are TRBV11-2 and TRBJ2-2; maybe TRBD1 (7 bases). V was clipped by 0 bases and J by 6 bases, with 11 bases between them. Looked up from germline, CDR1 is SGHAT and CDR2 is FQNNGV. This CDR3 has 15 residues. The CDR3: CASSLDTGEAGELFF. CDR3 DNA sequence: TGTGCCAGCAGCTTAGACACAGGGGAGGCCGGGGAGCTGTTTTTT.

The CDR3 DNA follows: TGTGCCACCAGTGAATACAGGGGGCGCGGCACCGGGGAGCTGTTTTTT. Protein: CATSEYRGRGTGELFF. The gene calls are TRBV24-1 and TRBJ2-2; 9 bases are shared with TRBD1. CDR1 and CDR2 from the germline V gene are KGHDR and SFDVKD. The CDR3 totals 16 residues. V was clipped by 4 bases and J by 4 bases; unmatched bases: 6.

V and J are TRBV5-1 and TRBJ1-2; 7 nucleotides line up with TRBD1. Germline V gene lookup returns CDR1 SGHRS and CDR2 YFSETQ. The CDR3 sequence is 16 residues long. The J segment lost 2 bases and the V segment lost 4 bases, leaving 11 bases of the junction unmatched. CDR3 coding DNA: TGCGCCAGCAGCCCCGGGACAGCTACTCTAAACTATGGCTACACCTTC. Encoded protein: CASSPGTATLNYGYTF.

The chain joins TRBV7-2 to TRBJ1-2, with D possibly matching TRBD1 (6 bases). Trimming pared 0 bases from V and 6 bases from J, leaving 11 bases between. The CDR3 length is 14 residues. Germline assignment: CDR1 SGHTA and CDR2 FQGNSA. The CDR3, as DNA: TGTGCCAGCAGCTTAGCTCAGGGGCTGGATGGCTACACCTTC. Its protein is CASSLAQGLDGYTF.

The J gene is TRBJ2-3, the V gene TRBV4-3; D gene unclear. Germline V gene sequence: CDR1 LGHNA, CDR2 YSLEER. Trimming left V 0 bases short and J 9 bases short, with 10 bases between. The CDR3 has 13 residues. In nucleotides, the CDR3 is TGCGCCAGCAGCCAAGAACGTGAGAGGACGCAGTATTTT. It specifies CASSQERERTQYF.

CDR3 residues: CASRPNRDTGELFF. In DNA, the CDR3 is TGTGCCAGCAGACCTAACAGGGACACCGGGGAGCTGTTTTTT. The chain is built from TRBV6-5 and TRBJ2-2; tentatively, D is TRBD1 (6 bases). The CDR3 runs 14 residues. The V end lost 6 bases, the J end lost 3 bases, and 11 bases lay between the germline ends. Germline loops: CDR1 MNHEY, CDR2 SVGAGI.

In DNA form, the CDR3 reads TGTGCCAGCAGCTCTCCGGGAGGGGGAAACACCATATATTTT. Translating gives CASSSPGGGNTIYF. The gene calls are TRBV5-5 and TRBJ1-3; D not certain. The V gene's germline CDR1 is SGHKS and CDR2 YYEKEE (reference sequence). The CDR3 length is 14 residues. The germline V and J ends were trimmed by 3 bases and 4 bases, with 11 bases remaining between them.

CDR3 loop: CASSLGGNTIYF. The CDR3 DNA sequence: TGTGCCAGCAGTCTTGGCGGAAACACCATATATTTT. The chain carries TRBV12-3 or TRBV12-4 and TRBJ1-3; D gene ambiguous. With 5 bases removed from V and 4 bases from J, the gap between germline ends came to 6 bases. The CDR3 runs 12 residues.

The rearrangement joins TRBV15 to TRBJ1-2; D remains unclear. The V gene's germline CDR1 is LNHNV and CDR2 YYDKDF (reference sequence). The V end lost 3 bases, the J end lost 10 bases, and 12 bases lay between the germline ends. This CDR3 region has 12 residues. CDR3 coding DNA: TGTGCCACCAGCAGGGTCGAGGGAGACTACACCTTC. Its protein is CATSRVEGDYTF.

The chain uses TRBV9 and TRBJ1-2; a possible D gene is TRBD1 (5 bases). Trimming took off 4 bases at V and 6 bases at J, with 16 bases between the two ends. This CDR3 has 14 residues. Germline V gene sequence: CDR1 SGDLS, CDR2 YYNGEE. CDR3 protein: CASSFLTRGDGYTF. The CDR3 DNA follows: TGTGCCAGCAGCTTCCTGACTAGGGGTGATGGCTACACCTTC.

The chain uses TRBV7-8 and TRBJ2-2, with 7 bases matching TRBD1. Germline loops: CDR1 SGHVS, CDR2 FQNEAQ. V lost 3 bases, J lost 3 bases, and 1 base stayed unmatched. The CDR3 extends over 14 amino acids. CDR3 residues: CASSLDRYTGELFF. CDR3 in DNA: TGTGCCAGCAGCTTGGACAGGTACACCGGGGAGCTGTTTTTT.

The rearrangement links TRBV5-5 to TRBJ2-7; weak D call: TRBD1 (5 bases). The V end was cut by 0 bases, the J end by 3 bases, with 19 bases between. Germline loops: CDR1 SGHKS, CDR2 YYEKEE (reference sequence). The CDR3 totals 17 residues. CDR3 in DNA: TGTGCCAGCAGCTTGGCGTATGGGGCGAGGAAAAACTACGAGCAGTACTTC. Translation: CASSLAYGARKNYEQYF.

This clone was picked up one time. V usage is TRBV2 and J usage is TRBJ2-3; D gene unclear. The CDR3 extends over 14 amino acids. In germline, CDR1 is SNHLY, CDR2 FYNNEI. Trimming shortened V by 6 bases and J by 1 base, and 11 bases separated the two germline ends. CDR3 DNA: TGTGCCAGCAGAGCCGGGTATCGCACAGATACGCAGTATTTT. The encoded protein is CASRAGYRTDTQYF.

The J gene is TRBJ2-1, the V gene TRBV4-3, with D unresolved. Trimming stripped 1 base from V and 7 bases from J, with 14 bases between. The germline CDR1 and CDR2 sequences are LGHNA and YSLEER. This CDR3 has 15 residues. The CDR3 protein is CASSQVGAAGNEQFF. The CDR3 region has the DNA TGCGCCAGCAGCCAAGTTGGAGCCGCCGGGAATGAGCAGTTCTTC.

The chain's CDR3 is CASSPQTSDEQYF. The DNA of the CDR3 is TGTGCCAGCAGCCCGCAGACTAGCGACGAGCAGTACTTC. The chain combines TRBV5-6 with TRBJ2-7, with 8 bases identical to TRBD2. The germline gives CDR1 SGHDT, CDR2 YYEEEE. With 4 bases clipped from V and 5 bases from J, the junction kept 5 bases outside the gene matches. The CDR3 contains 13 residues.